Presented here are 9 T cell receptor beta chains from one specimen sequenced in a study of graft-versus-host responses after intestinal transplantation. These receptors have no known antigen. TCRdb's copy holds only in-frame clones and misses some; the assay was immunoSEQ multiplex PCR. The table includes just under 90,000 clones, roughly 80% detected once. The starting material was unstimulated CD8+ T cells sorted from spleen or lymph node cells, obtained before intestinal transplant. All receptors come from a human donor who received an intestinal transplant.

This chain's CDR3 is CASSQDASGVYGELFF. CDR3 coding DNA: TGTGCCAGCAGCCAAGATGCTAGCGGGGTGTACGGGGAGCTGTTTTTT. J is TRBJ2-2 and V is TRBV4-2, with 9 bases lining up with TRBD2. The J segment lost 7 bases and the V segment lost 0 bases, leaving 6 bases of the junction unmatched. The V gene's germline CDR1 is LGHNA and CDR2 YNFKEQ. The CDR3 extends over 16 amino acids.

This chain uses TRBV6-6 with TRBJ2-2; D remains unclear. This CDR3 has 13 residues. V was shortened by 2 bases and J by 5 bases, with 6 bases between the two germline ends. The germline gives CDR1 MNHNY, CDR2 SVGAGI (reference sequence). CDR3 bases: TGTGCCAGCAGTTACACGACAACCGGGGAGCTGTTTTTT. Amino acid sequence: CASSYTTTGELFF.

The V and J genes are TRBV13 and TRBJ2-3; 7 bases are shared with TRBD2. Germline trimming cut 4 bases from V and 7 bases from J; bases unmatched to any gene: 17. Per germline, CDR1 PRHDT and CDR2 FYEKMQ (reference sequence). This CDR3 is built from 17 residues. Written as DNA, the CDR3 is TGTGCCAGCAGCTCGCGGAGCTTAGCGGGCCCCAGATATACGCAGTATTTT. Its translation is CASSSRSLAGPRYTQYF.

The chain uses TRBV7-2 and TRBJ1-5; D uncertain. With 1 base removed from V and 2 bases from J, the gap between germline ends came to 6 bases. CDR3 length: 14 residues. CDR1 SGHTA and CDR2 FQGNSA come from the germline V gene. CDR3 sequence (DNA): TGTGCCAGCAGCTTAGGCGGGGGCAATCAGCCCCAGCATTTT. Protein sequence: CASSLGGGNQPQHF.

The chain joins TRBV9 to TRBJ1-2; a weak D match, TRBD1 (6 bases). In germline, CDR1 is SGDLS, CDR2 YYNGEE. The CDR3 totals 15 residues. With 0 bases removed from V and 5 bases from J, the gap between germline ends came to 14 bases. CDR3 DNA sequence: TGTGCCAGCAGCGTAGGTCAGGGGCCCAAATATGGCTACACCTTC. Amino acid sequence: CASSVGQGPKYGYTF.

The V and J genes are TRBV6-9 and TRBJ1-1; no definite D call. The germline gives CDR1 MNHGY, CDR2 SVAAGI. This CDR3 spans 9 amino acids. Trimming took 8 bases from V and 10 from J, leaving 8 bases between them. The CDR3 sequence is CASRLRAFF. The CDR3 DNA reads TGTGCCAGCCGCCTAAGAGCTTTCTTT.

In its sample, this clone was seen once. This chain connects TRBV7-9 to TRBJ2-5; D is possibly TRBD1 or TRBD2 (5 bases each). The CDR3 runs to 15 residues. Germline V gene lookup returns CDR1 SEHNR and CDR2 FQNEAQ (reference sequence). Trimming cost V 5 bases and J 5 bases, with 18 bases left between them. CDR3 nucleotide sequence: TGTGCCAGCAGCCGTTGGGACCAAACCGAGGAGACCCAGTACTTC. Protein product: CASSRWDQTEETQYF. Complete variable domain (other parts from reference TRBV7-9 and TRBJ2-5): DTGVSQNPRHKITKRGQNVTFRCDPISEHNRLYWYRQTLGQGPEFLTYFQNEAQLEKSRLLSDRFSAERPKGSFSTLEIQRTEQGDSAMYLCASSRWDQTEETQYFGPGTRLLVL.

The chain recombines TRBV5-1 with TRBJ2-3; possible D gene TRBD1, 6 bases. The germline V gene has CDR1 SGHRS and CDR2 YFSETQ. The V end lost 7 bases, the J end lost 0 bases, and 15 bases lay between the germline ends. The length of the CDR3 is 15 residues. The CDR3 DNA reads as TGCGCCAGCGTCCCATCAGGGGAAAGCACAGATACGCAGTATTTT. This sequence encodes CASVPSGESTDTQYF. The full variable domain, its missing parts supplied by reference TRBV5-1 and TRBJ2-3, is KAGVTQTPRYLIKTRGQQVTLSCSPISGHRSVSWYQQTPGQGLQFLFEYFSETQRNKGNFPGRFSGRQFSNSRSEMNVSTLELGDSALYLCASVPSGESTDTQYFGPGTRLTVL.

CDR3 sequence reads: CASSSDYEQYF. In nucleotides, the CDR3 is TGTGCCAGTTCTAGCGACTACGAGCAGTACTTC. The genes are TRBV19 and TRBJ2-7; TRBD2 might be the D (6 bases). V gave up 8 bases and J gave up 3 bases, with 8 bases separating them. The CDR3 is 11 residues long. Germline V CDR1 and CDR2: LNHDA, SQIVND (reference sequence).